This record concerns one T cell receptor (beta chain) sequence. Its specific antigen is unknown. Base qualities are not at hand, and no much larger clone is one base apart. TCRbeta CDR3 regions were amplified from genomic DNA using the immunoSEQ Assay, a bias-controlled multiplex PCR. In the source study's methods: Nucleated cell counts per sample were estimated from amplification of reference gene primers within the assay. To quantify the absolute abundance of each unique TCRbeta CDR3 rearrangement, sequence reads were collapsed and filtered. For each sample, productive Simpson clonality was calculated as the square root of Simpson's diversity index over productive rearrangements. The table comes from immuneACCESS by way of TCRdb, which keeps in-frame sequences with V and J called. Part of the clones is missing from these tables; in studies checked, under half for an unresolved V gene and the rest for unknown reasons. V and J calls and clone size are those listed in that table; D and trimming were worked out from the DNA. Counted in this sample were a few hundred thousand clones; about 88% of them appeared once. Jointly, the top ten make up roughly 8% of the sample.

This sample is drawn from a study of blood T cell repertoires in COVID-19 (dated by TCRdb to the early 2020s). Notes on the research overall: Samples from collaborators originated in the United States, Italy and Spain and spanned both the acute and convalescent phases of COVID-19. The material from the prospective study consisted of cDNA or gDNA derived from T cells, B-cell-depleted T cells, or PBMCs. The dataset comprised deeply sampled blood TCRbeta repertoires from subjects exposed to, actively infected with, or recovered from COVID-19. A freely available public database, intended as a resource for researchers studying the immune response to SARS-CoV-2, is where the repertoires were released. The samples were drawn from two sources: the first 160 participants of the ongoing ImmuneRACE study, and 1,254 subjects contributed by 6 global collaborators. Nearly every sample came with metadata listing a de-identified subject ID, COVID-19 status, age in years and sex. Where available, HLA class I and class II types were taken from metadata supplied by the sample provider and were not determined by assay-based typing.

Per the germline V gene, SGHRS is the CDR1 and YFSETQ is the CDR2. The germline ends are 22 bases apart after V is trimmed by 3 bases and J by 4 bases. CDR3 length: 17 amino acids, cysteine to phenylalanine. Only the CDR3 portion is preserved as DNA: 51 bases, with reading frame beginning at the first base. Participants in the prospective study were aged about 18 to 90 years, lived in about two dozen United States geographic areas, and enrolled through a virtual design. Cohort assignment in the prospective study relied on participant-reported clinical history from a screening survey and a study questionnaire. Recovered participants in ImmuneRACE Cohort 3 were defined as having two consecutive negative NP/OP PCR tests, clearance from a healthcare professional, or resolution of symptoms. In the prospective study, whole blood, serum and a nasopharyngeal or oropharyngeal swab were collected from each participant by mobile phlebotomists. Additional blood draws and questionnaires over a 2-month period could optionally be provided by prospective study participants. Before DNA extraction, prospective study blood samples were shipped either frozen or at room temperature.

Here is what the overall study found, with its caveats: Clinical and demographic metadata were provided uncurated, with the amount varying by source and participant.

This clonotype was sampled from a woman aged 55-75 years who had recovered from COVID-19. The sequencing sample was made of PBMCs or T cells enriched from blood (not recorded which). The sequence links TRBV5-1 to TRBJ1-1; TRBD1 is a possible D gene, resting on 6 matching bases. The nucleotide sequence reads TGCGCCAGCAGCTGGACCGGGACACTTCACCTGGGCACTGAAGCTTTCTTT. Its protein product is CASSWTGTLHLGTEAFF. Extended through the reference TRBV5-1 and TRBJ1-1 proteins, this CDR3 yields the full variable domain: KAGVTQTPRYLIKTRGQQVTLSCSPISGHRSVSWYQQTPGQGLQFLFEYFSETQRNKGNFPGRFSGRQFSNSRSEMNVSTLELGDSALYLCASSWTGTLHLGTEAFFGQGTRLTVV.